This T cell receptor (beta chain) was identified during a study of blood T cell repertoires in COVID-19. Turning to the study itself: Acute and convalescent COVID-19 samples came from the United States, Italy and Spain. Sources were T cells, B-cell-depleted T cells, or PBMCs; the material itself was cDNA or gDNA.

Per the original methods: Amplifying reference gene primers gave estimates of nucleated cell counts. Repertoires were generated with immunoSEQ multiplex PCR, while TCRdb's copy carries only in-frame clones and drops some. The D gene and trimming were derived from the DNA, and the V and J assignments and clone size from that table. The table records hundreds of thousands of clones, over 80% of them present only once. The junction had 2 bases not matched to a gene; V was cut back by 8 bases and J by 2 bases. The CDR3 sequence is 13 residues long. Germline CDR1 reads SNHLY; CDR2 reads FYNNEI. The chain couples TRBV2 to TRBJ2-1; TRBD1 aligns across 8 bases. Sequencing used peripheral blood. The TCR was taken from a man aged 40-55 years with acute or convalescent COVID-19. CDR3 residues: CASGQGTYNEQFF. The CDR3 bases are TGTGCCAGCGGACAGGGAACCTACAATGAGCAGTTCTTC.